This TCR beta chain was recorded in a study of quantifying T cell responses using KT2 cells. Across the whole study: cDNA was made from DNase-treated RNA using alpha and beta constant primers.

This clonotype was detected a few times. A single-stranded UMI oligo with SP2 sequence was ligated to cDNA 3' ends. First-round PCR used roughly 4 cycles and beta primers RC1.1 and RC1.2 covering TRBC1 and TRBC2. TCRdb re-called the UMI-ligation and nested PCR reads through MiXCR, storing one row per CDR3 protein. The sample carries 40,000 to 55,000 distinct CDR3 sequences, under 14% recorded once. The CDR3 loop spans 15 amino acids. V shed 2 bases and J 7 bases; nucleotides not matched to a gene: 9. Looked up from germline, CDR1 is SGHTS and CDR2 is YDEGEE. The receptor was derived from a human donor. The sequencing sample was made of PBMCs spiked with cells of the T cell clone KT2. The chain has TRBV5-8 and TRBJ2-7, with 10 bases aligning to TRBD1. The CDR3 DNA follows: TGTGCCAGCAGCTTCCGAGGGACAGGGGCTGAAGAGCAGTACTTC. This encodes CASSFRGTGAEEQYF.